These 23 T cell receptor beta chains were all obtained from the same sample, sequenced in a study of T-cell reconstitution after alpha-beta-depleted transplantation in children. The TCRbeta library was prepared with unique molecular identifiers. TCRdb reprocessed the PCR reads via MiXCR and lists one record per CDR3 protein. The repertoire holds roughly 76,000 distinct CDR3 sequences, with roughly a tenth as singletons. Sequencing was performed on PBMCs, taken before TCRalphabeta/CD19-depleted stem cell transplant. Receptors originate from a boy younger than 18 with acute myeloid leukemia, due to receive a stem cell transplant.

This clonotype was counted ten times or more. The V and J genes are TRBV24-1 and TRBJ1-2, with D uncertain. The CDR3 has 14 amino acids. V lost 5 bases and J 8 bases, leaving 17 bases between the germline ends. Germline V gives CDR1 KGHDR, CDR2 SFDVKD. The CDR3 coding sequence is TGTGCCACCAGTGCCCGAAATGGCGGTGGAGGCTACACCTTC. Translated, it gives CATSARNGGGGYTF.

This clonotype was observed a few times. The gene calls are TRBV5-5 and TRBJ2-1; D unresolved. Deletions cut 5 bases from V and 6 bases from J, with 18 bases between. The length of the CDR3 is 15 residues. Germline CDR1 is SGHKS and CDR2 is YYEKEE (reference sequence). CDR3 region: CASRRSPIGSNEQFF. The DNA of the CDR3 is TGTGCCAGCAGACGATCCCCAATCGGTTCCAATGAGCAGTTCTTC.

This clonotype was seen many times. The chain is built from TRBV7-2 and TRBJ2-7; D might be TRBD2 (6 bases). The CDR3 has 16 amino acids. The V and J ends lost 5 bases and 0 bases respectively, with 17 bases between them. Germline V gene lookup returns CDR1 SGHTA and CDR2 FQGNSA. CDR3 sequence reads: CASSLILGRGSYEQYF. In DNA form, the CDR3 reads TGTGCCAGCAGCCTCATTCTAGGGCGGGGCTCCTACGAGCAGTACTTC.

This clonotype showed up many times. DNA of the CDR3: TGTGCCAGCAGCACAAGACTAGCGGGAGCGGCGAACACCGGGGAGCTGTTTTTT. This codes for CASSTRLAGAANTGELFF. The chain combines TRBV11-2 with TRBJ2-2; TRBD2 agrees at 12 bases. Per the germline V gene, CDR1 is SGHAT and CDR2 is FQNNGV. V was pared by 5 bases and J by 0 bases, with 7 bases of the junction left unmatched. The CDR3 has 18 amino acids.

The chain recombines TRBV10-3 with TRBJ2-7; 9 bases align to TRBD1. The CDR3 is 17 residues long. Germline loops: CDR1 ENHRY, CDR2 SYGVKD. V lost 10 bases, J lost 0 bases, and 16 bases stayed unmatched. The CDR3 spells CATTYNHRGRVSYEQYF. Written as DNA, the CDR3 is TGTGCCACTACCTACAACCACAGGGGGCGCGTCTCCTACGAGCAGTACTTC.

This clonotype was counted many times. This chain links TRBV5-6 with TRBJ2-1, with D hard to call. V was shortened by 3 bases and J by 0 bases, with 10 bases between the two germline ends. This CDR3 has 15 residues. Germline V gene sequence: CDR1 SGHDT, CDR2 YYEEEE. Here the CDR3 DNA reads TGTGCCAGCAGCTCCACCCCAAGCTCCTACAATGAGCAGTTCTTC. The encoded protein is CASSSTPSSYNEQFF. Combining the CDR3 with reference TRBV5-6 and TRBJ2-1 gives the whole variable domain DAGVTQSPTHLIKTRGQQVTLRCSPKSGHDTVSWYQQALGQGPQFIFQYYEEEERQRGNFPDRFSGHQFPNYSSELNVNALLLGDSALYLCASSSTPSSYNEQFFGPGTRLTVL.

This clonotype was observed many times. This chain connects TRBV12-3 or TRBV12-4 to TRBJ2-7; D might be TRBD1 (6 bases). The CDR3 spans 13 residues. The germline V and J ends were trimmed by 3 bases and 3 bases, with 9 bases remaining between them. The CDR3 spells CASSLGASYEQYF. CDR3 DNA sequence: TGTGCCAGCAGTTTGGGGGCTAGCTACGAGCAGTACTTC.

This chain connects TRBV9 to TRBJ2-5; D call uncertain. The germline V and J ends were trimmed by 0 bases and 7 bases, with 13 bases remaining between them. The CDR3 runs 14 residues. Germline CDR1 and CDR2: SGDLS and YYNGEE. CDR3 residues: CASSVGVLYGTQYF. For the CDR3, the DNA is TGTGCCAGCAGCGTAGGAGTACTCTACGGGACCCAGTACTTC.

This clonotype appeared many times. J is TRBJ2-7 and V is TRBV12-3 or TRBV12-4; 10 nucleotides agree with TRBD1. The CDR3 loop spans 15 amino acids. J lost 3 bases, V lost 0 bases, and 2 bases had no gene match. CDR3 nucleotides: TGTGCCAGCAGTTTAGCGGGACAGGGGAACTACGAGCAGTACTTC. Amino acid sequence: CASSLAGQGNYEQYF.

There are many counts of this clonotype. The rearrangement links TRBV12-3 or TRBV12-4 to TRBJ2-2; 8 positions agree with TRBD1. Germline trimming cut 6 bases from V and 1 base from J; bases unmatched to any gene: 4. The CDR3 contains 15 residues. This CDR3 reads CASRVTGVNTGELFF. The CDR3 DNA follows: TGTGCCAGCAGGGTGACAGGGGTGAACACCGGGGAGCTGTTTTTT.

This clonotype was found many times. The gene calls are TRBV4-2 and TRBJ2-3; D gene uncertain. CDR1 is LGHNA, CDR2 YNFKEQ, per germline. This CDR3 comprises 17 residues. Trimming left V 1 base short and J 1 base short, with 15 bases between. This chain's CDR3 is CASSQGRAVMGTDTQYF. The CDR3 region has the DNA TGTGCCAGCAGCCAAGGGCGTGCGGTGATGGGCACAGATACGCAGTATTTT.

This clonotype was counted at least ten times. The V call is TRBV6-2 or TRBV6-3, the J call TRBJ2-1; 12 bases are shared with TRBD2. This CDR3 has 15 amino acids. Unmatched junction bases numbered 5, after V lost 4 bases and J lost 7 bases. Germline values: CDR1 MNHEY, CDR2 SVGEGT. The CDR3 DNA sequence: TGTGCCAGCAGTTCACCGGGACTAGCGGGTAATGAGCAGTTCTTC. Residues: CASSSPGLAGNEQFF.

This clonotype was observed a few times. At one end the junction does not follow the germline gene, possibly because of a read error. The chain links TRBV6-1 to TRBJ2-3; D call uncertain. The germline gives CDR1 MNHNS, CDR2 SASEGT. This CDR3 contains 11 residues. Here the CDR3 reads CASTATDAQYF. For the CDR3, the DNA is TGTGCCAGCACCGCCACAGATGCGCAGTATTTT.

CDR3 region: CASSFGLAGGRTPYNEQFF. CDR3 nucleotides: TGTGCCAGCAGCTTCGGACTAGCGGGAGGCCGGACCCCCTACAATGAGCAGTTCTTC. The genes are TRBV7-9 and TRBJ2-1; 14 bases match TRBD2. J gave up 2 bases and V 3 bases, and 9 bases lay outside the gene matches. This CDR3 is built from 19 residues. Germline V gene data show CDR1 as SEHNR and CDR2 as FQNEAQ (reference sequence).

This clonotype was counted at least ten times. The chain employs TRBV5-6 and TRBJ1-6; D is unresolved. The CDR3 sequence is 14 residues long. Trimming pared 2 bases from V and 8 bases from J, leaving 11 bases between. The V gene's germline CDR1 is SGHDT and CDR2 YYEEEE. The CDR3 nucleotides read TGTGCCAGCAGCTTAGTTGGGGTGGATTCACCCCTCCACTTT. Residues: CASSLVGVDSPLHF.

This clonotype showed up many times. CDR3 residues: CASSFSTGGYSYGYTF. CDR3 DNA sequence: TGTGCCAGCAGCTTCTCGACAGGGGGGTACAGCTATGGCTACACCTTC. The J gene is TRBJ1-2, the V gene TRBV5-6; 9 nucleotides align to TRBD1. The V segment lost 2 bases and the J segment 4 bases; nucleotides outside the gene matches: 9. The CDR3 is 16 amino acids. The germline V gene encodes CDR1 SGHDT and CDR2 YYEEEE.

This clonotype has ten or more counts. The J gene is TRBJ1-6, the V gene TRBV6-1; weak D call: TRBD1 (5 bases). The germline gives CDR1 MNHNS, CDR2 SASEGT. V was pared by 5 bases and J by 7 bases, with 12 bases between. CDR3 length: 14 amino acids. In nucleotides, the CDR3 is TGTGCCAGCAGTACCGGGGCAGTCAATTCACCCCTCCACTTT. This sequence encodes CASSTGAVNSPLHF.

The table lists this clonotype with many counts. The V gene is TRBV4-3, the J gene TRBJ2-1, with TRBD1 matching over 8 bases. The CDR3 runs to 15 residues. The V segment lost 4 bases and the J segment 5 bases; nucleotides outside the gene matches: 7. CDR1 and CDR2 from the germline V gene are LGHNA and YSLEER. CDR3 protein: CASSPARDRHNEQFF. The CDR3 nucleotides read TGCGCCAGCAGCCCTGCCCGGGACAGGCACAATGAGCAGTTCTTC.

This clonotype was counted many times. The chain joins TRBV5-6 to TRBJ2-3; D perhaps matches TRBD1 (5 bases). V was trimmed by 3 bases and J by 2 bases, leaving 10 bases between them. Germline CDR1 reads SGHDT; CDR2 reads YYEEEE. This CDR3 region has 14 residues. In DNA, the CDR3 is TGTGCCAGCAGCTGGGGCCCAGTCACAGATACGCAGTATTTT. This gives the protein CASSWGPVTDTQYF.

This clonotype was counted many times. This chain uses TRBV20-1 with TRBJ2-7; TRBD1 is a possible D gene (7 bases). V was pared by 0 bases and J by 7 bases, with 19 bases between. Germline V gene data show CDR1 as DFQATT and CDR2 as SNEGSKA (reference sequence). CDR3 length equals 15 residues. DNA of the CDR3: TGCAGTGCTAGAGATCCTTCCCAGGGGGGATGGGAGCAGTACTTC. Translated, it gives CSARDPSQGGWEQYF.

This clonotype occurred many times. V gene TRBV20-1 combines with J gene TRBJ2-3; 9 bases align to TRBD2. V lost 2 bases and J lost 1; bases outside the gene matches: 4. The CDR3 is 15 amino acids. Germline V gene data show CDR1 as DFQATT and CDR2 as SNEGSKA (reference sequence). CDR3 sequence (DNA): TGCAGTGCTAGAAGAATAGCGGGGGGCACAGATACGCAGTATTTT. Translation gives CSARRIAGGTDTQYF.

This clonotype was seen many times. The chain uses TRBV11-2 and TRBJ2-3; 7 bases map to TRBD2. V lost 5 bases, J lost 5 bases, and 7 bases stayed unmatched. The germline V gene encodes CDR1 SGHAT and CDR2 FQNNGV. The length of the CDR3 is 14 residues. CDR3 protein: CASSPKRGEDTQYF. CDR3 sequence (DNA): TGTGCCAGCAGCCCAAAGCGGGGTGAAGATACGCAGTATTTT. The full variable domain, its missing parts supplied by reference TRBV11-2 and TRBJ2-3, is EAGVAQSPRYKIIEKRQSVAFWCNPISGHATLYWYQQILGQGPKLLIQFQNNGVVDDSQLPKDRFSAERLKGVDSTLKIQPAKLEDSAVYLCASSPKRGEDTQYFGPGTRLTVL.

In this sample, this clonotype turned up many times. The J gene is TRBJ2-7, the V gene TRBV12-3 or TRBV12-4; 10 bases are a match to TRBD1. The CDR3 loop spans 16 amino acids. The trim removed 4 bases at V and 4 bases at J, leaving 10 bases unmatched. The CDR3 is CASSSGTGDHPYEQYF. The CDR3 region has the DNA TGTGCCAGCAGTTCAGGGACAGGGGATCATCCTTACGAGCAGTACTTC.